This T cell receptor (beta chain) derives from a study of identical twins. Study-wide results and limits: Analyses based on zero insertions could be partly confounded by invariant MAIT and iNKT cells.

On this clonotype: Antigen specificity is unknown.

Germline lookup yields CDR1 MNHNS and CDR2 SASEGT. Trimming removed 5 bases from V and 7 bases from J; junction bases left unmatched: 8. The CDR3 spans 14 residues. One entry per CDR3 protein, called by TCRdb with MiXCR from the 5' RACE reads. Seen here are nearly 650,000 distinct CDR3 sequences, just over 7% observed once, and the top ten hold about 1.6%. The same sample was also studied in work on yellow fever vaccine responses in identical twins.

This chain uses TRBV6-1 with TRBJ2-7; 10 nucleotides agree with TRBD2. The sample comprised PBMCs. The sequence was collected from a woman between 18 and 30 years old in good health. CDR3 sequence: CASSRAGGPSEQYF. DNA for the CDR3: TGTGCCAGCAGTCGAGCGGGAGGGCCGTCGGAGCAGTACTTC.